This entry features one TCR beta chain sequence. The table came from immunoSEQ multiplex PCR; TCRdb's copy has only in-frame clones and leaves some out. The data hold about 50,000 clones, with roughly 95% observed a single time. The data derive from a study of technical replicates of blood from a handful of donors. Material: T cells isolated from PBMCs. This TCR derives from a human donor in good health.

The CDR3 DNA reads as TGTGCCAGCAGCTTAGAGGCAGGGGATGGGCAGCCCCAGCATTTT. Translating it yields CASSLEAGDGQPQHF. V usage is TRBV7-6 and J usage is TRBJ1-5; tentative D call: TRBD1 (6 bases). Germline V gene sequence: CDR1 SGHVS, CDR2 FNYEAQ. This CDR3 region has 15 residues. V gave up 1 base and J gave up 7 bases, with 14 bases separating them. Filled out from reference TRBV7-6 and TRBJ1-5, the complete variable domain reads GAGVSQSPRYKVTKRGQDVALRCDPISGHVSLYWYRQALGQGPEFLTYFNYEAQQDKSGLPNDRFSAERPEGSISTLTIQRTEQRDSAMYRCASSLEAGDGQPQHFGDGTRLSIL.